This TCR beta chain was obtained from a study of human T cells and chemical hapten exposure (dated by TCRdb to the early 2020s). At the level of the whole study: For sensitization, 2% DPC in acetone was applied to a 2 cm by 2 cm area of upper inner arm skin. Patient blood was sampled pre-sensitization (week 0) and at 2, 6 and about 24 weeks after DPC sensitization. This study followed changes in the peripheral blood TCR repertoire in vivo during primary and secondary sensitization of alopecia patients to the hapten diphenylcyclopropenone (DPC). Throughout the study period of 20 to 25 weeks, patients also received therapeutic DPC doses to the scalp every week. The mostly female patient cohort included alopecia areata with under or over 50% scalp involvement, alopecia totalis and alopecia universalis. Patch testing was performed on the upper back with Finn chambers containing 0.01% DPC, and the patch tests were scored after 6 days according to International Contact Dermatitis Research Group standards. Blood for TCR sequencing was provided by twenty-nine alopecia patients at one to four time points (pre-sensitization, 2, 6 and 24 weeks). The libraries were sequenced as a pool, and the TCR yield per sample differed mostly because of small variations in library volumes within the pool.

Study-wide findings and limitations: After repeated subsampling, the strength of the expansion versus patch-test correlation and the threshold at which it became significant changed. DPC sensitization did not change the number of TCRs with a frequency above 1 in 1000, and there was no evidence of changes in global repertoire structure. Patch test score correlated positively with the number of PT1 expanded TCRs, reaching significance at thresholds 8, 16 and 32 but not at 4. Because every patient had alopecia, a presumed autoimmune disease, the patients' immune response might differ from that of healthy individuals. Expanded TCRs formed significantly more large CDR3 similarity clusters than pre-sensitization or healthy control sets, consistent with antigen-driven responses.

For this clonotype: Its specific antigen is unknown. Base qualities were left out, and no much larger clone turns up one base away.

The library was obtained by RACE. Sequenced on a NextSeq 500. During library preparation, unique molecular identifiers were attached to individual cDNA molecules so that TCRs could be counted quantitatively and reproducibly. Each blood RNA sample was used to sequence both TCR alpha and TCR beta chains. Concerning the study's data processing: A median of roughly 100,000 TCRs per sample was observed, with a range of 23,224 to 690,600. The Decombinator software suite was used to annotate the V, J and CDR3 of the TCR reads. Every sample was subsampled to the same number of TCRs (28,000) for the PS versus PT1 abundance plots. Expanded TCRs were defined as absent before sensitization and observed at least eight times at the 2-week time point. TCRdb passed the public sequencing reads through fastp at Q25 and MiXCR, retaining productive beta sequences. All rows with the same CDR3 protein become a single entry with the most common DNA and genes. TCRdb assigned the V and J calls; the authors' analysis was not used. For this sample there are approximately 60,000 distinct CDR3 sequences; 9.5% to 12% appear just once. The top ten clones comprise roughly 2% of the sample.

The label giving this sample's time point can be read as: patch test 3, about 24 weeks after DPC sensitization. The treatment or condition label, read with the paper, signifies: therapeutic diphenylcyclopropenone sensitization with weekly scalp DPC. At every patch-test visit, the blood draw took place before the patch test was put on. To be eligible, patients had to be aged 18 to 70, diagnosed with alopecia and judged suitable for DPC therapy, while pregnant patients were excluded. Unfractionated whole blood was collected in Tempus Blood RNA tubes, and total RNA was extracted from that blood. The clonotype originates from a woman aged 30 to 39 with alopecia areata. Some clones in this sample may be carry-over from other donors' samples. The specimen was whole blood, collected in connection with sensitization to the hapten diphenylcyclopropenone (DPC).

The DNA sequence is given as TGTGCCAGCAGTTACCCGACTAGCGGGAGGTATGTGCAGTTCTTC. Its coded protein is CASSYPTSGRYVQFF. In this chain, TRBV6-6 is recombined with TRBJ2-1; 13 middle bases align to TRBD2. Ends trimmed: V by 2 bases, J by 12 bases; bases unmatched to a gene: 7. The CDR1 and CDR2 encoded by the germline V gene (reference sequence) are MNHNY and SVGAGI. The CDR3 sequence holds 15 residues, the cysteine and phenylalanine included. Just the 45-base CDR3 DNA is kept, in frame starting at base 1.